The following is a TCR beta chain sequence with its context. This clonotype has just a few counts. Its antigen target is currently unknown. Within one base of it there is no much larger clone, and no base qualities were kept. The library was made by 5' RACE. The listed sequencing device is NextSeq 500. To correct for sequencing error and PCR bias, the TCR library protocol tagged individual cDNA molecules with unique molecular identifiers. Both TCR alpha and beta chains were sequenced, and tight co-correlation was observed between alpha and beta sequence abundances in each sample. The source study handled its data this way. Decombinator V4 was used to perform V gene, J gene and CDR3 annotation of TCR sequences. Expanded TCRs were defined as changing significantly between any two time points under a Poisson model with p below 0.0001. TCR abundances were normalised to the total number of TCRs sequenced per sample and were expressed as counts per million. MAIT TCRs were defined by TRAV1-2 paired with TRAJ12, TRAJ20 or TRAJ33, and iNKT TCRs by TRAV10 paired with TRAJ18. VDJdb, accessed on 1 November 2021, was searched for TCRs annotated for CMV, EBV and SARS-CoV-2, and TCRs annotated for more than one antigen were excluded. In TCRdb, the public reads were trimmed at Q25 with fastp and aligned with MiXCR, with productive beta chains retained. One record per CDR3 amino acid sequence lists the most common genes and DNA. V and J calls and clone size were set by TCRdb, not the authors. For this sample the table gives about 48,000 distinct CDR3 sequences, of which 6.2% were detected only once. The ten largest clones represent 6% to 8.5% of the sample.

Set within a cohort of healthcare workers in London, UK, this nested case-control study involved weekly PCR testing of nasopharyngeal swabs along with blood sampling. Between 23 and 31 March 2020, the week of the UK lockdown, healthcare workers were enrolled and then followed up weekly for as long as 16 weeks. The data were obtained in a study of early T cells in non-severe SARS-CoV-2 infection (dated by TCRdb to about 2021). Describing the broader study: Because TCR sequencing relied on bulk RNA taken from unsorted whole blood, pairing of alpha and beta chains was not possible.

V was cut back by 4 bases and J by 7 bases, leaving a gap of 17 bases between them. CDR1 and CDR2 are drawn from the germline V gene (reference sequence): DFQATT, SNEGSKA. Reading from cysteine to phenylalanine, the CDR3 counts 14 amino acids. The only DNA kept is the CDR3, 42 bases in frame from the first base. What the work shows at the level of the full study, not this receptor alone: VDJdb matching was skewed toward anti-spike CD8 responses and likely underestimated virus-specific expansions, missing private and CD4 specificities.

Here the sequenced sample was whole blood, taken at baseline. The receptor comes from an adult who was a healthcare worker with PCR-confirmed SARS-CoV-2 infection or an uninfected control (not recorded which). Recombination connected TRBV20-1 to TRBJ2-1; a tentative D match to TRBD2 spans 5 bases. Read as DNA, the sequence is TGCAGTGCTAACGGACCCGGGGTCTTGAATGAGCAGTTCTTC. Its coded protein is CSANGPGVLNEQFF.